Listed below are T cell receptor beta chains from one sample, sequenced in a study of T cell responses to AZD1222 COVID-19 vaccine. Using immunoSEQ multiplex PCR, the repertoire was profiled, and TCRdb retains in-frame clones only, with some absent. This table has some 140,000 clones, approximately 92% appearing once. Sequencing was performed on peripheral blood, taken 28 days after the second AZD1222 dose. These receptors all come from an adult who received the AZD1222 COVID-19 vaccine. Each CDR3 is given with its conserved first and last residue. D genes are given only for firm matches. The size entry is marked missing in some rows and otherwise reads once, few, many or a size class.

D	J	size	V	DNA	CDR3
.	TRBJ1-3	.	TRBV5-1	TGCGCCAGCTCCTCGTACCCCCCGAGCTCTGGAAACACCATATATTTT	CASSSYPPSSGNTIYF
.	TRBJ1-1	.	TRBV9	TGTGCCAGCAGCGTAGGGGCGGACCCGAACACTGAAGCTTTCTTT	CASSVGADPNTEAFF
.	TRBJ1-2	once	TRBV20-1	TGCAGTGCTAGTAGCAGGGGAGGTGGCTACACCTTC	CSASSRGGGYTF
.	TRBJ1-5	.	TRBV5-1	TGCGCCAGCAGCAGGGGCGACAATCAGCCCCAGCATTTT	CASSRGDNQPQHF
.	TRBJ2-7	.	TRBV12-3/TRBV12-4	TGTGCCAGCACCCCCCGGGTCCGGGGCGAGCAGTACTTC	CASTPRVRGEQYF
.	TRBJ2-7	.	TRBV5-1	TGCGCCAGCAGCTTGCTGTCAGGGGGGGATCACGAGCAGTACTTC	CASSLLSGGDHEQYF
.	TRBJ1-1	.	TRBV18	TGTGCCAGCTCACCATCTTCGGGTTCTGAAGCTTTCTTT	CASSPSSGSEAFF
TRBD1	TRBJ1-2	.	TRBV29-1	TGCAGCGTTGAACGGCACAGGGGGAACTATGGCTACACCTTC	CSVERHRGNYGYTF
.	TRBJ1-6	.	TRBV2	TGTGCCAGCAGTGTTGGGGGAGGAAATTCACCCCTCCACTTT	CASSVGGGNSPLHF
TRBD1	TRBJ1-1	.	TRBV5-1	TGCGCCAGCAGCTCAGGACAGGGGGCTGGGAACACTGAAGCTTTCTTT	CASSSGQGAGNTEAFF
.	TRBJ1-1	.	TRBV6-4	TGTGCCAGCAGACCCCGGCCAGGCCTGAACACTGAAGCTTTCTTT	CASRPRPGLNTEAFF
.	TRBJ1-5	.	TRBV30	TGTGCCTGGGGAGGGAATAGCAATCAGCCCCAGCATTTT	CAWGGNSNQPQHF
TRBD1	TRBJ1-2	.	TRBV6-5	TGTGCCAGCAGTTACTCTGGGACAGTCGGATATGGCTACACCTTC	CASSYSGTVGYGYTF
TRBD2	TRBJ2-5	once	TRBV18	TGTGCCAGCTCTACCTCGGGGGGGCCAGAGACCCAGTACTTC	CASSTSGGPETQYF
.	TRBJ1-2	.	TRBV6-5	TGTGCCAGCAGTTACTTCGACAGATATGGCTACACCTTC	CASSYFDRYGYTF
.	TRBJ1-1	.	TRBV12-3/TRBV12-4	TGTGCCAGCAGTTTTGCCGGAAACACTGAAGCTTTCTTT	CASSFAGNTEAFF
.	TRBJ1-6	.	TRBV6-2/TRBV6-3	TGTGCCGGCAGTGGACAGCTGAATTCACCCCTCCACTTT	CAGSGQLNSPLHF
.	TRBJ2-1	.	TRBV11-3	TGTGCCAGCAGCTTAGGGCAGGGGAATAACAATGAGCAGTTCTTC	CASSLGQGNNNEQFF
.	TRBJ1-1	.	TRBV5-1	TGCGCCAGCAGCTTGGGGGCAACAGGGTACACTGAAGCTTTCTTT	CASSLGATGYTEAFF
.	TRBJ1-4	.	TRBV18	TGTGCCAGCTCACTTGCAACTAATGAAAAACTGTTTTTT	CASSLATNEKLFF
.	TRBJ2-5	.	TRBV7-9	TGTGCCAGCAGCAAGGAGGGGGGAAGGGAGACCCAGTACTTC	CASSKEGGRETQYF
.	TRBJ1-1	.	TRBV30	TGTGCCTGGACCCTTAACCTGAACACTGAAGCTTTCTTT	CAWTLNLNTEAFF
.	TRBJ1-5	once	TRBV11-2	TGTGCCAGCAGCTTTGGGAGTGGCAATCAGCCCCAGCATTTT	CASSFGSGNQPQHF
.	TRBJ1-1	.	TRBV12-3/TRBV12-4	TGTGCCAGCGCGACAGCTAGGGGGACTGAAGCTTTCTTT	CASATARGTEAFF
.	TRBJ2-7	.	TRBV2	TGTGCCAGCAGTGATCAGCGGTTCCCCTACGAGCAGTACTTC	CASSDQRFPYEQYF
.	TRBJ1-1	.	TRBV18	TGTGCCAGCTCCCAGATTATGAACACTGAAGCTTTCTTT	CASSQIMNTEAFF
TRBD2	TRBJ2-3	.	TRBV19	TGTGCCAGTAGTATGGCAGCTAGCGGGGATACGCAGTATTTT	CASSMAASGDTQYF
.	TRBJ1-1	.	TRBV10-3	TGTGCCATCAGTGGTAACAGGGACACTGAAGCTTTCTTT	CAISGNRDTEAFF
TRBD1	TRBJ2-2	.	TRBV19	TGTGCCAGTACCCGGACAGGGGGCACGTCCGGGGAGCTGTTTTTT	CASTRTGGTSGELFF
.	TRBJ1-1	.	TRBV5-4	TGTGCCAGCAGCTTGGCATGGACGATGAACACTGAAGCTTTCTTT	CASSLAWTMNTEAFF
.	TRBJ2-2	.	TRBV9	TGTGCCAGCAGCGTAGAGGGCACCGGGGAGCTGTTTTTT	CASSVEGTGELFF